The clone carrying this T cell receptor beta chain was picked up many times. Its specificity is unknown. TCRdb passed the PCR reads through MiXCR, listing each CDR3 protein once. Among 75,000 to 100,000 distinct CDR3 sequences listed, 19% were seen once. The data stem from a study of molecular identifiers for immune sequencing clone quantification. With 3 bases removed from V and 3 bases from J, the gap between germline ends came to 13 bases. The CDR3 has 15 amino acids. CDR1 LNHDA and CDR2 SQIVND come from the germline V gene (reference sequence). Findings and limits, study-wide: Among about 1 million naive cells, as was reported, spiked Jurkat TCR RNA from one cell was detectable.

Specimen: naive CD8+ T cells from blood, with Jurkat cell RNA spiked in. Subset meaning: FACS-sorted CD8+CD4-CCR7+CD45RA+ naive T cells. The J gene is TRBJ2-3, the V gene TRBV19; unclear D gene. The sequence came from a human donor in good health. Some libraries in this study had Jurkat cell RNA spiked in. CDR3 amino acids: CASSILGIGTDTQYF. The CDR3 DNA follows: TGTGCCAGTAGTATCCTGGGGATTGGTACAGATACGCAGTATTTT.